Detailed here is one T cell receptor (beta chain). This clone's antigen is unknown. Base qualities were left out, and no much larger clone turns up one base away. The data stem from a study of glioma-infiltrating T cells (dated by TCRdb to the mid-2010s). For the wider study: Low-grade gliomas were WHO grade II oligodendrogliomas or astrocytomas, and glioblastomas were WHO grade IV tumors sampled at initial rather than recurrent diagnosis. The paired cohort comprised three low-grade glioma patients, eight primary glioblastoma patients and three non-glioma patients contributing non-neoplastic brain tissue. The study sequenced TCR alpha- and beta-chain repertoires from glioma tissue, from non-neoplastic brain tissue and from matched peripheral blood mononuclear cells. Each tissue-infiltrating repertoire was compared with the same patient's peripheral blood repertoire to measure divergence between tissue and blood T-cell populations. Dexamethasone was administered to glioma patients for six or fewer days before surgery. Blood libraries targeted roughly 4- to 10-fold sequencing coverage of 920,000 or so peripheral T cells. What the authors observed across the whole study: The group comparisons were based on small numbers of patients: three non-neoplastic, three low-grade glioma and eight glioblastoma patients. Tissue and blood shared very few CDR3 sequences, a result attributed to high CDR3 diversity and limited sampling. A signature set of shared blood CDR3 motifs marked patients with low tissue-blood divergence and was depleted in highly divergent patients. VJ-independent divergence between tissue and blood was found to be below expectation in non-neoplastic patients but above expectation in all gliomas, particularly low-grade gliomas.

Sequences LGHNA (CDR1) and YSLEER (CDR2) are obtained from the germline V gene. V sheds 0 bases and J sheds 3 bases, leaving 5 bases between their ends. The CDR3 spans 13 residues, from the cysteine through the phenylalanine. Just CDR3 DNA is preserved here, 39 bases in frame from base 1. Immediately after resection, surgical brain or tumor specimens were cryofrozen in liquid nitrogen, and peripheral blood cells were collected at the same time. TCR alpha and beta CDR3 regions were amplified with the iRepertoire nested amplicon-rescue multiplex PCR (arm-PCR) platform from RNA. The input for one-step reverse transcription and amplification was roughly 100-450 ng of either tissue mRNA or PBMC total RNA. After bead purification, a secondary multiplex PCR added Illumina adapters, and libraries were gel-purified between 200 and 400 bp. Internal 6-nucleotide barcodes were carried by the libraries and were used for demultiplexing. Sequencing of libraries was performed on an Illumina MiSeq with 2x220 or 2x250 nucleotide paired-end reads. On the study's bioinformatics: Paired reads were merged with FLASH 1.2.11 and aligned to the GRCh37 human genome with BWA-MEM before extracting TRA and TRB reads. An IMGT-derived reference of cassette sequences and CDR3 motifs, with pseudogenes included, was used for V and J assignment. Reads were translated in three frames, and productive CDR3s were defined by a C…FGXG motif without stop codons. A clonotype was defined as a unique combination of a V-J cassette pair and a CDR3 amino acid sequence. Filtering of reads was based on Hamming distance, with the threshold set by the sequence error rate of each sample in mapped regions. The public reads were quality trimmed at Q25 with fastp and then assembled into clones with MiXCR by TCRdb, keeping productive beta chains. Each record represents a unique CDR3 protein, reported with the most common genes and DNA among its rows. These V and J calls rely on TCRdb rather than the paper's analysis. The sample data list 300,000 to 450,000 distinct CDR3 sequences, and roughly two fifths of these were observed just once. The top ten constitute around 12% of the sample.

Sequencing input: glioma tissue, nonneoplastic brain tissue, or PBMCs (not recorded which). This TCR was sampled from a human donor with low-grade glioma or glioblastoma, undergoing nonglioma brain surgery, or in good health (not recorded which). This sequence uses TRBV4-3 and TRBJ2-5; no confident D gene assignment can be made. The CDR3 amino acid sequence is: CASSQDWKETQYF. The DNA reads TGCGCCAGCAGCCAAGATTGGAAAGAGACCCAGTACTTC.